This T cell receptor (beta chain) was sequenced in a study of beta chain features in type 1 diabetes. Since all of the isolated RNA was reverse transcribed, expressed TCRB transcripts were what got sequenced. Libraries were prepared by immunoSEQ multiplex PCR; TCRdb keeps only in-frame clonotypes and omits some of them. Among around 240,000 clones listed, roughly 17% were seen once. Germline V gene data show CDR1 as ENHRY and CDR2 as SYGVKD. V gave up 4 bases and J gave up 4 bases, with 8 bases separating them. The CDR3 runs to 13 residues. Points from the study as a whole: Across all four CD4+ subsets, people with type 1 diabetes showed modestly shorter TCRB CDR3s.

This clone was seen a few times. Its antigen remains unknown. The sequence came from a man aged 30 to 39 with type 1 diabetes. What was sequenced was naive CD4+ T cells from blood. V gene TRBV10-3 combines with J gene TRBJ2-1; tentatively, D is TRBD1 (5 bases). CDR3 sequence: CAISGGQYNEQFF. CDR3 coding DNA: TGTGCCATCAGTGGGGGCCAGTACAATGAGCAGTTCTTC.